Following are 27 T cell receptor beta chains from one sample sequenced in a study of blood T cell repertoires in COVID-19. Only in-frame clones appear in the TCRdb table, and some are missing; sequencing was by immunoSEQ multiplex PCR. The sample includes 200,000 to 300,000 clones, roughly 91% seen only once; the top ten take roughly 4%. The sequenced sample was PBMCs or T cells enriched from blood (not recorded which). Receptor source: a woman aged 25 to 39 with acute COVID-19.

The chain recombines TRBV16 with TRBJ1-5; D call uncertain. Germline V lookup: CDR1 KGHSY, CDR2 FQNENV. The CDR3 sequence is 16 residues long. The V gene lost 3 bases and the J gene lost 3 bases, with 15 bases spanning the gap. The DNA for the CDR3 is TGTGCCAGCAGCCAGGGAGACGTCAACTTCAATCAGCCCCAGCATTTT. This codes for CASSQGDVNFNQPQHF.

This chain uses TRBV9 with TRBJ2-1; a possible D gene is TRBD2 (6 bases). V lost 0 bases and J lost 8, with 15 bases in between. The CDR3 is 15 amino acids. The germline gives CDR1 SGDLS, CDR2 YYNGEE. The CDR3, as DNA: TGTGCCAGCAGCGTAGAAGGGAGGACGGGGGATGAGCAGTTCTTC. The encoded protein is CASSVEGRTGDEQFF.

The sample holds a few counts of this clone. As DNA, the CDR3 is TGTGCCATCAGTGAGCCCCGGACTAGCAATGACAATGAGCAGTTCTTC. Amino acids: CAISEPRTSNDNEQFF. The genes are TRBV10-3 and TRBJ2-1, with 8 bases fitting TRBD2. From germline, CDR1 is ENHRY and CDR2 SYGVKD. CDR3 size: 16 residues. J was trimmed by 5 bases and V by 2 bases; bases with no gene match: 8.

The chain links TRBV28 to TRBJ1-6; no definite D call. CDR1 and CDR2 from the germline V gene are MDHEN and SYDVKM. Deletions cut 1 base from V and 7 bases from J, with 23 bases between. The CDR3 loop spans 19 amino acids. The CDR3: CASSLFGSPRLGSNSPLHF. As DNA, the CDR3 is TGTGCCAGCAGTTTATTCGGGAGTCCGAGGTTGGGGTCCAATTCACCCCTCCACTTT.

This chain uses TRBV6-1 with TRBJ2-1, with a tentative D call TRBD1 (6 bases). The CDR3 consists of 16 residues. Trimming pared 3 bases from V and 8 bases from J, leaving 20 bases between. The germline CDR1 and CDR2 sequences are MNHNS and SASEGT. The CDR3 DNA reads as TGTGCCAGCAGTGACTATTTACAGGGCCTAGTGGATGAGCAGTTCTTC. This gives the protein CASSDYLQGLVDEQFF.

As to this clone: In the same sample, other DNA sequences code for this CDR3. The J gene is TRBJ2-2, the V gene TRBV5-1; D might be TRBD1 (6 bases). V was shortened by 0 bases and J by 5 bases, with 8 bases between the two germline ends. This CDR3 comprises 14 residues. Germline V gives CDR1 SGHRS, CDR2 YFSETQ. The CDR3 spells CASSLGQGTGELFF. In nucleotides, the CDR3 is TGCGCCAGCAGCTTGGGTCAGGGGACCGGGGAGCTGTTTTTT.

The gene calls are TRBV23-1 and TRBJ1-2; no firm D call. Being an ORF, TRBV23-1 has a function that is uncertain. V lost 0 bases to trimming and J lost 4 bases, with 3 bases between them. The CDR3 contains 12 residues. CDR3 sequence reads: CASSQSSYGYTF. CDR3 sequence (DNA): TGCGCCAGCAGTCAATCTAGCTATGGCTACACCTTC.

This chain uses TRBV10-3 with TRBJ2-7, with TRBD1 as a possible D gene (6 bases). The CDR3 covers 18 residues. V was clipped by 6 bases and J by 0 bases, with 24 bases between them. The germline V gene encodes CDR1 ENHRY and CDR2 SYGVKD. The CDR3 DNA is TGTGCCATCAGACCAATCCCCGGGACACCTTCGAACTCCTACGAGCAGTACTTC. Translating it yields CAIRPIPGTPSNSYEQYF.

This chain uses TRBV7-2 with TRBJ2-1; 10 nucleotides align to TRBD2. The germline gives CDR1 SGHTA, CDR2 FQGNSA. V was clipped by 1 base and J by 8 bases; unmatched bases: 5. The CDR3 spans 15 residues. The CDR3 loop is CASSLVAGGGDEQFF. The CDR3 DNA reads TGTGCCAGCAGCTTAGTAGCGGGGGGTGGGGATGAGCAGTTCTTC.

V is TRBV7-2 and J is TRBJ1-4, with D maybe TRBD1 (5 bases). V lost 5 bases and J 8 bases, leaving 12 bases between the germline ends. The CDR3 extends over 13 amino acids. The V gene's germline CDR1 is SGHTA and CDR2 FQGNSA. Here the CDR3 reads CASSPGHREKLFF. The CDR3 nucleotides read TGTGCCAGCAGCCCAGGCCACAGGGAAAAACTGTTTTTT.

This clone has a single count. This rearrangement joins TRBV3-1 (or the pseudogene TRBV3-2) to TRBJ2-5, with a tentative D call TRBD2 (6 bases). This CDR3 comprises 12 residues. V lost 8 bases and J 4 bases, leaving 11 bases between the germline ends. Germline V gene data show CDR1 as LGHDT and CDR2 as YNNKEL (reference sequence). CDR3 region: CASRDLGETQYF. In DNA form, the CDR3 reads TGTGCCAGCCGGGACTTAGGAGAGACCCAGTACTTC.

The chain uses TRBV5-4 and TRBJ2-1; TRBD1 aligns across 9 bases. The CDR3 covers 16 residues. CDR1 and CDR2 (germline): SGHNT, YYREEE (reference sequence). The junction had 13 bases not matched to a gene; V was cut back by 4 bases and J by 8 bases. Here the CDR3 reads CASSVVPGTGPDEQFF. The CDR3 DNA follows: TGTGCCAGCAGCGTAGTGCCCGGGACAGGGCCCGATGAGCAGTTCTTC.

This clone was seen only once. This sequence joins TRBV19 and TRBJ2-7; weak D call: TRBD1 (6 bases). The CDR3 is 14 amino acids. V was shortened by 8 bases and J by 4 bases, with 18 bases between the two germline ends. Germline values: CDR1 LNHDA, CDR2 SQIVND (reference sequence). In nucleotides, the CDR3 is TGTGCCAGTGATAATGGCGTGCAGGGGTACGAGCAGTACTTC. Translating gives CASDNGVQGYEQYF.

This clone was observed a handful of times. The genes are TRBV19 and TRBJ2-1; TRBD2 matches at 8 bases. V shed 5 bases and J 7 bases; nucleotides not matched to a gene: 10. Germline-derived CDR1 and CDR2 are LNHDA and SQIVND (reference sequence). The CDR3 spans 15 residues. The CDR3 sequence: CASSSQGLGENEQFF. The DNA for the CDR3 is TGTGCCAGTAGTTCCCAGGGACTAGGGGAAAATGAGCAGTTCTTC.

V is TRBV7-9 and J is TRBJ2-7; tentatively, D is TRBD1 (5 bases). Trimming left V 4 bases short and J 2 bases short, with 9 bases between. The CDR3 has 13 residues. The germline CDR1 and CDR2 sequences are SEHNR and FQNEAQ (reference sequence). The CDR3 loop is CASSSRQTYEQYF. Here the CDR3 DNA reads TGTGCCAGCAGCTCCCGACAGACCTACGAGCAGTACTTC.

V usage is TRBV7-9 and J usage is TRBJ1-1; D might be TRBD1 (6 bases). Germline CDR1 is SEHNR and CDR2 is FQNEAQ (reference sequence). This CDR3 has 14 residues. The V gene lost 3 bases and the J gene lost 4 bases, with 12 bases spanning the gap. CDR3 in DNA: TGTGCCAGCAGCTTTTACAGGGTGGTCACTGAAGCTTTCTTT. It encodes CASSFYRVVTEAFF.

The table lists this clone with a few counts. The chain has TRBV2 and TRBJ1-6; 7 bases fit TRBD1. V lost 7 bases and J lost 13; bases outside the gene matches: 22. Germline CDR1 and CDR2: SNHLY and FYNNEI. This CDR3 has 17 residues. The CDR3: CASKELTGTTFVMPLHF. The CDR3 nucleotides are TGTGCCAGCAAGGAACTGACAGGGACGACCTTCGTGATGCCCCTCCACTTT. Together with reference TRBV2 and TRBJ1-6, the CDR3 gives the full variable domain: EPEVTQTPSHQVTQMGQEVILRCVPISNHLYFYWYRQILGQKVEFLVSFYNNEISEKSEIFDDQFSVERPDGSNFTLKIRSTKLEDSAMYFCASKELTGTTFVMPLHFGNGTRLTVT.

This clone occurred a few times. The chain couples TRBV7-6 to TRBJ1-4; D may be TRBD1 (6 bases). The ends were cut back, 5 bases at V and 4 bases at J, with 20 bases in the middle. This CDR3 region has 17 residues. The V gene's germline CDR1 is SGHVS and CDR2 FNYEAQ. CDR3 sequence: CASSISNRDINNEKLFF. The CDR3 bases are TGTGCCAGCAGCATCTCTAATCGGGACATAAATAATGAAAAACTGTTTTTT. Full variable domain (missing parts from reference TRBV7-6 and TRBJ1-4): GAGVSQSPRYKVTKRGQDVALRCDPISGHVSLYWYRQALGQGPEFLTYFNYEAQQDKSGLPNDRFSAERPEGSISTLTIQRTEQRDSAMYRCASSISNRDINNEKLFFGSGTQLSVL.

J is TRBJ1-2 and V is TRBV28, with 7 bases identical to TRBD1. The CDR3 contains 14 residues. Germline V gene sequence: CDR1 MDHEN, CDR2 SYDVKM. Trimming at V came to 8 bases and at J to 2 bases, leaving 8 bases not matched to a gene. The CDR3 region is CASRRGQINYGYTF. In DNA form, the CDR3 reads TGTGCCAGCCGACGGGGACAGATCAACTATGGCTACACCTTC.

The chain couples TRBV5-4 to TRBJ2-1; D not certain. The CDR3 is made up of 15 amino acids. Germline assignment: CDR1 SGHNT and CDR2 YYREEE (reference sequence). Trimming removed 1 base from V and 0 bases from J, with 8 bases in between. The CDR3 coding sequence is TGTGCCAGCAGCTTGATTGCGAGCTCCTACAATGAGCAGTTCTTC. As protein: CASSLIASSYNEQFF.

The V and J genes are TRBV2 and TRBJ1-6; 7 bases map to TRBD1. CDR3 length: 16 amino acids. Germline loops: CDR1 SNHLY, CDR2 FYNNEI. V lost 5 bases and J lost 7; bases outside the gene matches: 11. The CDR3, as DNA: TGTGCCAGCAGTTTCTCAACCGGGACAGTAAATTCACCCCTCCACTTT. Translated: CASSFSTGTVNSPLHF.

CDR3 sequence: CASSAGSREGAFF. The CDR3 nucleotides read TGTGCCAGCAGCGCCGGATCCCGGGAGGGAGCTTTCTTT. The genes are TRBV9 and TRBJ1-1, with no clear D. From germline, CDR1 is SGDLS and CDR2 YYNGEE. This CDR3 region has 13 residues. The germline V and J ends were trimmed by 3 bases and 10 bases, with 16 bases remaining between them.

The J gene is TRBJ2-7, the V gene TRBV28; D might be TRBD1 (7 bases). CDR3 length: 15 residues. The germline V gene has CDR1 MDHEN and CDR2 SYDVKM. The ends were cut back, 4 bases at V and 6 bases at J, with 19 bases in the middle. In nucleotides, the CDR3 is TGTGCCAGCAGTTCACCGGGACACAGGGGAGGCGAGCAGTACTTC. This sequence encodes CASSSPGHRGGEQYF.

Only a few counts were recorded for this clone. The rearrangement links TRBV5-3 to TRBJ2-7, with 7 bases matching TRBD1. TRBV5-3 is annotated as an ORF whose role is uncertain. The ends lost 1 base at V and 7 bases at J; junction bases unmatched: 11. The length of the CDR3 is 15 residues. CDR3 residues: CARSLFSPGQWEQYF. The CDR3, as DNA: TGTGCCAGAAGCTTGTTCAGCCCGGGACAGTGGGAGCAGTACTTC.

This clone turned up a few times. V gene TRBV2 combines with J gene TRBJ2-7, with no clear D. CDR3 length equals 15 residues. Germline V lookup: CDR1 SNHLY, CDR2 FYNNEI. Trimming took off 6 bases at V and 3 bases at J, with 18 bases between the two ends. The CDR3 DNA reads TGTGCCAGCAGGGAGTCCTACGCAGCCTTCTACGAGCAGTACTTC. Protein: CASRESYAAFYEQYF.

This rearrangement joins TRBV16 to TRBJ2-5; D call uncertain. There are 15 residues in the CDR3. V was pared by 1 base and J by 2 bases, with 11 bases between. Per germline, CDR1 KGHSY and CDR2 FQNENV. CDR3 sequence (DNA): TGTGCCAGCAGCCAATGGTTGCCGACTCAAGAGACCCAGTACTTC. Amino acid sequence: CASSQWLPTQETQYF.

The V and J genes are TRBV3-1 (or the pseudogene TRBV3-2) and TRBJ1-2, with no clear D. In germline, CDR1 is LGHDT, CDR2 YNNKEL (reference sequence). The CDR3 consists of 15 residues. With 1 base removed from V and 4 bases from J, the gap between germline ends came to 13 bases. The CDR3 DNA follows: TGTGCCAGCAGCCAAGGGGTCAGTGGAGGCTATGGCTACACCTTC. It codes for CASSQGVSGGYGYTF.